Following are 28 T cell receptor beta chains from one sample sequenced in a study of molecular identifiers for immune sequencing clone quantification. TCRdb re-called the PCR reads through MiXCR, storing one row per CDR3 protein. The sample comprises about 640,000 distinct CDR3 sequences, 15% to 20% of which are singletons, and roughly 0.85% rests with the top ten. The sample consisted of naive CD8+ T cells from blood, with Jurkat cell RNA spiked in. Subset denoted: FACS-sorted CD8+CD4-CCR7+CD45RA+ naive T cells. The receptors originated from a human donor in good health. Some libraries in this study had Jurkat cell RNA spiked in.

This clonotype appeared many times. The chain couples TRBV5-1 to TRBJ1-6, with D unresolved. CDR3 length: 17 residues. V lost 2 bases, J lost 0 bases, and 12 bases lay in between. CDR1 is SGHRS, CDR2 YFSETQ, per germline. CDR3 loop: CASSLDAKNSYNSPLHF. CDR3 sequence (DNA): TGCGCCAGCAGCTTAGACGCGAAGAACTCCTATAATTCACCCCTCCACTTT.

On this clonotype itself: This may arise from a read error, as a much more abundant clone is one base away. The chain couples TRBV6-5 to TRBJ2-7, with TRBD1 as a possible D gene (6 bases). Germline lookup yields CDR1 MNHEY and CDR2 SVGAGI. CDR3 size: 13 residues. The CDR3 loop reads CASSYEQGYVQYF. CDR3 nucleotides: TGTGCCAGCAGTTACGAACAGGGATACGTGCAGTACTTC.

Comment on this clonotype: The junction does not match germline at one end; this may be a read error. This chain uses TRBV5-6 with TRBJ1-3; D is perhaps TRBD1 (5 bases). Germline CDR1 is SGHDT and CDR2 is YYEEEE. CDR3 size: 15 residues. CDR3: CAGSLRQTSGNTIYF. CDR3 bases: TGTGCCGGCAGCTTAAGACAGACCTCTGGAAACACCATATATTTT. Full variable domain (rest looked up from reference TRBV5-6 and TRBJ1-3): DAGVTQSPTHLIKTRGQQVTLRCSPKSGHDTVSWYQQALGQGPQFIFQYYEEEERQRGNFPDRFSGHQFPNYSSELNVNALLLGDSALYLCAGSLRQTSGNTIYFGEGSWLTVV.

This clonotype occurred many times. The chain joins TRBV5-6 to TRBJ2-7; TRBD2 is a possible D gene (5 bases). The CDR3 totals 14 residues. Trimming took off 2 bases at V and 5 bases at J, with 14 bases between the two ends. Per the germline V gene, CDR1 is SGHDT and CDR2 is YYEEEE. In DNA form, the CDR3 reads TGTGCCAGCAGCTTCTATAGCGTCGGTCACGAGCAGTACTTC. Translated: CASSFYSVGHEQYF.

The CDR3 is CASSLPTGNTEAFF. CDR3 coding DNA: TGTGCCAGCAGCTTACCGACAGGGAACACTGAAGCTTTCTTT. The V call is TRBV11-2, the J call TRBJ1-1; TRBD1 might be the D (6 bases). The V end was cut by 2 bases, the J end by 1 base, with 8 bases between. This CDR3 has 14 residues. Germline V lookup: CDR1 SGHAT, CDR2 FQNNGV.

Concerning this clonotype: A single base separates this from a much larger clone, so it may be a read error. This CDR3 is CASSLGDSSPFHF. The CDR3 DNA is TGTGCCAGCAGCTTGGGAGACTCTTCACCCTTCCACTTT. V usage is TRBV5-3 and J usage is TRBJ1-6, with no clear D. TRBV5-3 is an open reading frame, and its role is uncertain. There are 13 residues in the CDR3.

This clonotype has a count of ten or more. The V and J genes are TRBV19 and TRBJ1-5; D ambiguous. CDR1 LNHDA and CDR2 SQIVND come from the germline V gene (reference sequence). Trimming cost V 2 bases and J 6 bases, with 11 bases left between them. This CDR3 contains 14 residues. The CDR3 DNA is TGTGCCAGTAGTATAATACTGGGAGGTCAGCCCCAGCATTTT. Encoded protein: CASSIILGGQPQHF. Filled out from reference TRBV19 and TRBJ1-5, the complete variable domain reads DGGITQSPKYLFRKEGQNVTLSCEQNLNHDAMYWYRQDPGQGLRLIYYSQIVNDFQKGDIAEGYSVSREKKESFPLTVTSAQKNPTAFYLCASSIILGGQPQHFGDGTRLSIL.

This clonotype was observed at least ten times. The V call is TRBV29-1, the J call TRBJ2-5; TRBD1 is a possible D gene (5 bases). The length of the CDR3 is 13 residues. CDR1 is SQVTM and CDR2 is ANQGSEA in the germline V gene. Trimming stripped 2 bases from V and 5 bases from J, with 12 bases between. The CDR3 DNA is TGCAGCGTTGAACCCCAGGGTCCTGAGACCCAGTACTTC. It specifies CSVEPQGPETQYF.

This clonotype was detected only a few times. This chain links TRBV12-3 or TRBV12-4 with TRBJ2-1; D is unclear. The length of the CDR3 is 12 residues. V was shortened by 5 bases and J by 8 bases, with 10 bases between the two germline ends. CDR3: CASSTSLDEQFF. The CDR3 DNA follows: TGTGCCAGCAGTACCTCCCTGGATGAGCAGTTCTTC.

About this clonotype: It may be a read error: a sequence one base away is much more abundant. The V call is TRBV4-1, the J call TRBJ2-7; TRBD2 matches 7 bases. Germline assignment: CDR1 MGHRA and CDR2 YSYEKL. CDR3 length: 15 amino acids. Germline trimming cut 0 bases from V and 6 bases from J; bases unmatched to any gene: 8. This chain's CDR3 is CASSQDWGGVCEQYF. The DNA of the CDR3 is TGCGCCAGCAGCCAAGATTGGGGAGGGGTCTGCGAGCAGTACTTC.

This clonotype was seen many times. DNA for the CDR3: TGTGCCATAGGACGGAGGCAAGAGACCCAGTACTTC. It yields the protein CAIGRRQETQYF. The rearrangement uses TRBV7-9 and TRBJ2-5, with D maybe TRBD2 (5 bases). Germline CDR1 reads SEHNR; CDR2 reads FQNEAQ (reference sequence). V was shortened by 10 bases and J by 2 bases, with 11 bases between the two germline ends. The CDR3 is made up of 12 amino acids.

This clonotype has at least ten counts. The chain combines TRBV29-1 with TRBJ2-2, with D uncertain. Per germline, CDR1 SQVTM and CDR2 ANQGSEA. The V and J ends lost 5 bases and 1 base respectively, with 8 bases between them. This CDR3 contains 13 residues. The CDR3, as DNA: TGCAGCGTTCGGGCCTGGAACACCGGGGAGCTGTTTTTT. This codes for CSVRAWNTGELFF.

The rearrangement joins TRBV12-3 or TRBV12-4 to TRBJ2-5; possible D gene TRBD1, 5 bases. CDR3 length equals 13 residues. Trimming cost V 3 bases and J 5 bases, with 10 bases left between them. The CDR3 protein is CASSFRESETQYF. In nucleotides, the CDR3 is TGTGCCAGCAGTTTCAGGGAATCGGAGACCCAGTACTTC.

In its sample, this clonotype was seen a few times. This chain joins TRBV4-3 and TRBJ1-2; D is perhaps TRBD1 (6 bases). The CDR3 consists of 17 residues. CDR1 is LGHNA and CDR2 is YSLEER in the germline V gene. Trimming shortened V by 0 bases and J by 5 bases, and 19 bases separated the two germline ends. This CDR3 reads CASSQEWGGGPHYGYTF. The CDR3 region has the DNA TGCGCCAGCAGCCAAGAATGGGGGGGCGGTCCCCATTATGGCTACACCTTC.

As concerns this clonotype: An end of the junction differs from the germline gene, which may be a read error. The V gene is TRBV27, the J gene TRBJ2-7, with 7 bases lining up with TRBD1. In germline, CDR1 is MNHEY, CDR2 SMNVEV (reference sequence). The CDR3 sequence is 13 residues long. The CDR3, as DNA: TGTGCCAGCAGTCCCGGACAGGCCTACGAGCGGTACTTC. Protein sequence: CASSPGQAYERYF.

To note about this clonotype: A much more abundant neighbour one base away suggests this may be a read error. The J gene is TRBJ2-5, the V gene TRBV7-6; D is uncertain. The CDR3 spans 14 residues. Looked up from germline, CDR1 is SGHVS and CDR2 is FNYEAQ. CDR3 nucleotides: TGTGCCAGCAGCTTATCAAGCTGGGAAGAGACCCGGTACTTC. This sequence encodes CASSLSSWEETRYF.

This clonotype was observed a few times. A much larger clone lies a single base off, so this may be a read error. The chain has TRBV28 and TRBJ2-7; a possible D gene is TRBD2 (5 bases). The CDR3 loop spans 15 amino acids. Trimming cost V 8 bases and J 1 base, with 18 bases left between them. Per germline, CDR1 MDHEN and CDR2 SYDVKM. The CDR3 region has the DNA TGTGCCAGCTCACGAAGGAGGCTTATATCCTACGAGCAGTACTTC. It yields the protein CASSRRRLISYEQYF.

Turning to this clonotype: Lacking the conserved final phenylalanine or tryptophan, this CDR3 likely reflects a read error. The rearrangement uses TRBV9 and TRBJ1-6; D gene ambiguous. The CDR3 runs 13 residues. Trimming stripped 0 bases from V and 7 bases from J, with 5 bases between. The germline V gene has CDR1 SGDLS and CDR2 YYNGEE. In DNA form, the CDR3 reads TGTGCCAGCAGCGTAGACGGGAATTCACCCCTCCACCTT. Protein product: CASSVDGNSPLHL.

This clonotype occurred many times. V usage is TRBV5-5 and J usage is TRBJ2-3; D might be TRBD1 (6 bases). V gave up 3 bases and J gave up 2 bases, with 16 bases separating them. Germline CDR1 is SGHKS and CDR2 is YYEKEE (reference sequence). This CDR3 is 16 amino acids long. CDR3 in DNA: TGTGCCAGCAGCTCCCGGACAGTCCCGACCACAGATACGCAGTATTTT. As protein: CASSSRTVPTTDTQYF.

This clonotype appeared many times. The chain recombines TRBV28 with TRBJ2-7; the D gene is possibly TRBD1 (6 bases). V lost 6 bases and J 4 bases, leaving 10 bases between the germline ends. The CDR3 length is 12 residues. Per germline, CDR1 MDHEN and CDR2 SYDVKM. This CDR3 reads CASSRDRYEQYF. CDR3 nucleotides: TGTGCCAGCAGCCGAGACAGGTACGAGCAGTACTTC.

CDR3 in DNA: TGTGCCAGCAGCTTAGTATCAGGGGCACCCATGAACGAGCAGTACTTC. Translated: CASSLVSGAPMNEQYF. The V and J genes are TRBV7-9 and TRBJ2-7, with a possible D match to TRBD1 (6 bases). CDR3 length: 16 amino acids. Trimming took 1 base from V and 5 from J, leaving 18 bases between them. The germline V gene has CDR1 SEHNR and CDR2 FQNEAQ (reference sequence).

The V call is TRBV6-2 or TRBV6-3, the J call TRBJ2-7; D is unclear. The CDR3 extends over 16 amino acids. Germline CDR1 reads MNHEY; CDR2 reads SVGEGT. Between the trimmed V and J ends, which lost 6 bases and 0 bases, there was a span of 18 bases. In DNA, the CDR3 is TGTGCCAGCAGATCCTCAGACGGACCCAGCTCCTACGAGCAGTACTTC. Protein: CASRSSDGPSSYEQYF.

V usage is TRBV11-2 and J usage is TRBJ2-5; D possibly uses TRBD1 or TRBD2 (5 bases each). This CDR3 has 16 residues. CDR1 and CDR2 from the germline V gene are SGHAT and FQNNGV. The germline V and J ends were trimmed by 4 bases and 2 bases, with 17 bases remaining between them. CDR3 region: CASSSVGELNQETQYF. CDR3 DNA sequence: TGTGCCAGCAGCTCCGTGGGGGAGTTAAATCAAGAGACCCAGTACTTC. The full variable domain, rest sourced from reference TRBV11-2 and TRBJ2-5, is EAGVAQSPRYKIIEKRQSVAFWCNPISGHATLYWYQQILGQGPKLLIQFQNNGVVDDSQLPKDRFSAERLKGVDSTLKIQPAKLEDSAVYLCASSSVGELNQETQYFGPGTRLLVL.

This clonotype was recorded a few times. The chain combines TRBV6-5 with TRBJ2-7; no firm D call. The germline V gene encodes CDR1 MNHEY and CDR2 SVGAGI. Trimming removed 0 bases from V and 5 bases from J, with 11 bases in between. The CDR3 consists of 14 residues. CDR3 nucleotide sequence: TGTGCCAGCAGTTACTCGTGGGTTGGGGACGAGCAGTACTTC. It encodes CASSYSWVGDEQYF.

The chain combines TRBV7-6 with TRBJ1-1; weak D call: TRBD1 (5 bases). Germline V lookup: CDR1 SGHVS, CDR2 FNYEAQ. V lost 2 bases and J lost 1, with 14 bases in between. The length of the CDR3 is 16 residues. The CDR3 here is CASSLRMQGSNTEAFF. The CDR3 DNA reads TGTGCCAGCAGCTTACGCATGCAGGGATCGAACACTGAAGCTTTCTTT.

On this clonotype itself: A much larger clone lies one base from this, so it may be a read error. V usage is TRBV28 and J usage is TRBJ2-3, with no clear D. The CDR3 contains 14 residues. CDR1 is MDHEN, CDR2 SYDVKM, per germline. The CDR3: CAGSFLSSLGTQYF. The CDR3 DNA reads TGTGCCGGCAGTTTTTTATCTTCTTTGGGAACGCAGTATTTT.

This clonotype was counted ten times or more. The genes are TRBV2 and TRBJ1-5; 7 positions match TRBD1. Germline lookup yields CDR1 SNHLY and CDR2 FYNNEI. With 6 bases clipped from V and 2 bases from J, the junction kept 4 bases outside the gene matches. The CDR3 covers 14 residues. The CDR3 coding sequence is TGTGCCAGCAGAGGAGGGACAGGCAATCAGCCCCAGCATTTT. It yields the protein CASRGGTGNQPQHF.

This clonotype was recorded at least ten times. The rearrangement uses TRBV6-6 and TRBJ1-5, with 7 bases aligning to TRBD1. The V segment lost 7 bases and the J segment 0 bases; nucleotides outside the gene matches: 6. Germline V lookup: CDR1 MNHNY, CDR2 SVGAGI (reference sequence). CDR3 length: 15 amino acids. The CDR3 region has the DNA TGTGCCAGCACCTTGAACAGGGGTAGCAATCAGCCCCAGCATTTT. It is translated as CASTLNRGSNQPQHF.